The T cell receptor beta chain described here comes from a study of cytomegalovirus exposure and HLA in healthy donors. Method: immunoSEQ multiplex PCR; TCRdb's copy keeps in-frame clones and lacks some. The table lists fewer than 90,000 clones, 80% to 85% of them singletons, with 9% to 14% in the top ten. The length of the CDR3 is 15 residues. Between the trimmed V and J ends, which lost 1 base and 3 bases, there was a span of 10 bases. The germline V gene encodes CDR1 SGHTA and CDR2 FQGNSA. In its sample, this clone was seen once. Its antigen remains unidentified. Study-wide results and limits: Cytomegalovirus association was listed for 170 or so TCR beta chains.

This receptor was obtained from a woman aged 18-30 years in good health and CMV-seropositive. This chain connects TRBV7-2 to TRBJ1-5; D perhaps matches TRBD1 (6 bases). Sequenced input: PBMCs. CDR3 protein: CASSLVQGPNQPQHF. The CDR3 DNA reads TGTGCCAGCAGCTTAGTCCAGGGGCCCAATCAGCCCCAGCATTTT.